These T cell receptor beta chains were read from a single sample in a study of cytomegalovirus exposure and HLA in healthy donors. Method: immunoSEQ multiplex PCR; TCRdb's copy keeps in-frame clones and lacks some. In all, the sample yields some 21,000 clones. Material for sequencing was PBMCs. Receptors were obtained from a man aged 55 to 69 in good health and CMV-seropositive. The CDR3 runs from the conserved cysteine through the conserved F or W. D genes are given only for firm matches.

V: TRBV5-6
D: .
J: TRBJ2-5
DNA: TGTGCCAGCAGCTTGGTGTCAGCTAGAGAGACCCAGTACTTC
CDR3: CASSLVSARETQYF

V: TRBV5-1
D: .
J: TRBJ1-1
DNA: TGCGCCAGCAGCTTGGAGGAGGCGGTAAAAGCTTTCTTT
CDR3: CASSLEEAVKAFF

V: TRBV7-9
D: TRBD2
J: TRBJ2-1
DNA: TGTGCCAGCAGCACGGGGGGACGATGGTCCTACAATGAGCAGTTCTTC
CDR3: CASSTGGRWSYNEQFF

V: TRBV6-5
D: TRBD1
J: TRBJ1-1
DNA: TGTGCCAGCAGACCCGGGACAGTGAACACTGAAGCTTTCTTT
CDR3: CASRPGTVNTEAFF

V: TRBV6-5
D: .
J: TRBJ2-3
DNA: TGTGCCAGCAGTTCGGACTGGTCGACTAGCACAGATACGCAGTATTTT
CDR3: CASSSDWSTSTDTQYF

V: TRBV14
D: TRBD2
J: TRBJ2-7
DNA: TGTGCCAGCAGCCAAGATCTCACTAGCGGTTACTCCTACGAGCAGTACTTC
CDR3: CASSQDLTSGYSYEQYF

V: TRBV5-5
D: .
J: TRBJ1-5
DNA: TGTGCCAGCTGCTCCGGGCCCCCTGGACATAGCAATCAGCCCCAGCATTTT
CDR3: CASCSGPPGHSNQPQHF

V: TRBV30
D: .
J: TRBJ1-1
DNA: TGTGCCTCGGGGGAGGGATTGAACACTGAAGCTTTCTTT
CDR3: CASGEGLNTEAFF

V: TRBV18
D: TRBD2
J: TRBJ2-7
DNA: TGTGCCAGCTCAGAAGGCGGGAGCTACGAGCAGTACTTC
CDR3: CASSEGGSYEQYF

V: TRBV19
D: .
J: TRBJ2-7
DNA: TGTGCCAGTAGTGAGATACTTAGCAGCCACTACGAGCAGTACTTC
CDR3: CASSEILSSHYEQYF

V: TRBV5-6
D: TRBD2
J: TRBJ2-5
DNA: TGTGCCAGCAGCCGGGGGGTAGAGACCCAGTACTTC
CDR3: CASSRGVETQYF

V: TRBV5-1
D: TRBD2
J: TRBJ2-1
DNA: TGCGCCAGCAGCCTACCGGGACTAGATAATGAGCAGTTCTTC
CDR3: CASSLPGLDNEQFF

V: TRBV5-1
D: .
J: TRBJ2-1
DNA: TGCGCCAGCAGCCCGGAGGGACTTCGGACTGAGCAGTTCTTC
CDR3: CASSPEGLRTEQFF

V: TRBV5-1
D: .
J: TRBJ1-3
DNA: TGCGCCAGCAGCCCCCGGGGGTCTGGAAACACCATATATTTT
CDR3: CASSPRGSGNTIYF

V: TRBV7-2
D: TRBD1
J: TRBJ2-5
DNA: TGTGCCAGCAGCTCAGGGACAGCAAAGACCCAGTACTTC
CDR3: CASSSGTAKTQYF

V: TRBV6-5
D: TRBD2
J: TRBJ2-7
DNA: TGTGCCAGCAGCCACCGCGGGAGGGGTGGCGACGAGCAGTACTTC
CDR3: CASSHRGRGGDEQYF

V: TRBV5-1
D: TRBD1
J: TRBJ1-1
DNA: TGCGCCAGCAGCGATACAGGGGGCGACACTGAAGCTTTCTTT
CDR3: CASSDTGGDTEAFF

V: TRBV6-6
D: TRBD1
J: TRBJ1-1
DNA: TGTGCCAGCAGTTACTCGGGACAGGGGAACACTGAAGCTTTCTTT
CDR3: CASSYSGQGNTEAFF